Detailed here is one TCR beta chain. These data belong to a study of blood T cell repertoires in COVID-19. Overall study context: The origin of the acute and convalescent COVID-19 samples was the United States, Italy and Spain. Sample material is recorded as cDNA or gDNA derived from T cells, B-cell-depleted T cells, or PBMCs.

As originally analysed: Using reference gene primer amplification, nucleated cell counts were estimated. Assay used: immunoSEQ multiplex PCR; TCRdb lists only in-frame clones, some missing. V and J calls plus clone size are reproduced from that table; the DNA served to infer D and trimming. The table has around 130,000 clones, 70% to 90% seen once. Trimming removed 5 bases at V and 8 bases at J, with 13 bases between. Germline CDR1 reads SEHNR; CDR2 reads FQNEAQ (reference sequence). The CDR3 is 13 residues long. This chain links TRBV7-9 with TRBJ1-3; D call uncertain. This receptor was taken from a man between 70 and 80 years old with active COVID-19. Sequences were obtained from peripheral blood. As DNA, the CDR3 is TGTGCCAGCAGCCTCCGATGGGGAGACACCATATATTTT. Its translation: CASSLRWGDTIYF.